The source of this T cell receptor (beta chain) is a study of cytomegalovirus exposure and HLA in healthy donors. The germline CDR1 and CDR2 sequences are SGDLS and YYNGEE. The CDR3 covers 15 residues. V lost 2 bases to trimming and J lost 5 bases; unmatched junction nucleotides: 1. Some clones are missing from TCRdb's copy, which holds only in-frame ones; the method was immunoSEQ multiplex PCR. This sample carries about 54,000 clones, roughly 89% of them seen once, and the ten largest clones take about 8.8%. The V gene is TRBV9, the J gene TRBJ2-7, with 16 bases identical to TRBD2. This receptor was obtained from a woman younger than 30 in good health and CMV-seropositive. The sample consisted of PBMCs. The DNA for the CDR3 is TGTGCCAGCAGCGTCGGGACTAGCGGGAGGGACGAGCAGTACTTC. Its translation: CASSVGTSGRDEQYF.